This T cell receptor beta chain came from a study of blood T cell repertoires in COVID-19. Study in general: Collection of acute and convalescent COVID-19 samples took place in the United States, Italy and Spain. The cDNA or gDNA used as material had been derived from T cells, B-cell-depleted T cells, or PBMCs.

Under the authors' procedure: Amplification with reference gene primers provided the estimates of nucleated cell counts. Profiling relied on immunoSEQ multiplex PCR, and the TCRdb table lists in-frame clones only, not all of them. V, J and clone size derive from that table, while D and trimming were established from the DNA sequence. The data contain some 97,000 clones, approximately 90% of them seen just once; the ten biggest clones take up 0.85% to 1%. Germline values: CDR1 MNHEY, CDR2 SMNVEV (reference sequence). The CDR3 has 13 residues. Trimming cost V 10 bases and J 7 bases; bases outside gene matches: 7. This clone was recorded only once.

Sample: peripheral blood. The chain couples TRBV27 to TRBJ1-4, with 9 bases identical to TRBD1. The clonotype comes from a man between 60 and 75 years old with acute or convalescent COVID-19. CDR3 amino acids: CATQGQGGEKLFF. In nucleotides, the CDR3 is TGTGCCACCCAGGGACAGGGAGGTGAAAAACTGTTTTTT. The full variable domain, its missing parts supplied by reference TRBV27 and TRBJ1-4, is EAQVTQNPRYLITVTGKKLTVTCSQNMNHEYMSWYRQDPGLGLRQIYYSMNVEVTDKGDVPEGYKVSRKEKRNFPLILESPSPNQTSLYFCATQGQGGEKLFFGSGTQLSVL.